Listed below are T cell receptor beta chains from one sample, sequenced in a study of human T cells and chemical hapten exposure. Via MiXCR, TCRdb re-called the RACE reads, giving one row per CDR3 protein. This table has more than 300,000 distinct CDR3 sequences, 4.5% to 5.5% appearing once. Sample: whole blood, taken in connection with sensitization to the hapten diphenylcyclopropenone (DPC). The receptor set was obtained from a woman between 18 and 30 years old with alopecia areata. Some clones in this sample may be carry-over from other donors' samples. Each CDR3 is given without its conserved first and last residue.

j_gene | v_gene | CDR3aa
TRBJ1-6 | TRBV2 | ASSENRRDSPLH
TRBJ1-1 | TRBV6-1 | ASSEAWADREAF
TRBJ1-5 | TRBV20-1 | SARGPDWPQH
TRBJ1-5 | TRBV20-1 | SARRGGADQPQH
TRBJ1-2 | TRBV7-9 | ASSAPPVVYT
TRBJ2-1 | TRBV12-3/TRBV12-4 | ASSLVASSYNEQF
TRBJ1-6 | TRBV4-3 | ASSSGEGTGSPLH
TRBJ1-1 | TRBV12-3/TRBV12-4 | ASSNQMNTEAF
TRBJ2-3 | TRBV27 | ASSSFSDRESTDTQY
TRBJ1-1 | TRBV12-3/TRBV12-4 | ASRVLLVNTEAF
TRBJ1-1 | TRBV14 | ASSQDGKQGDNTEAF
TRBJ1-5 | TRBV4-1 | ASSLTGTGYSNQPQH
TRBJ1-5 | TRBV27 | ASSSRGTGHSNQPQH
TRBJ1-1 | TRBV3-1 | ASSHGPKQGPVTEAF
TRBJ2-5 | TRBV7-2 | ASSSQSGQETQY
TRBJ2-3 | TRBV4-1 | ASSQDKGTFFTDTQY
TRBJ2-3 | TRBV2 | ASSGTKPITDTQY
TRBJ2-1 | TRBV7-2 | ASRQTSGAYNEQF
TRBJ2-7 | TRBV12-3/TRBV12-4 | ASTLTGGHEQY
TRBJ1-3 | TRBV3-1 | ASSQGDGNTIY
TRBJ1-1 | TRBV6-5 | ASTPDRVATEAF
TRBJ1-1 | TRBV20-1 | SANYRAGATEAF
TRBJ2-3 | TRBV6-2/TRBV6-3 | ASRMWEGESTDTQY
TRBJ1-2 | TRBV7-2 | ASSSRDRGLNGYT
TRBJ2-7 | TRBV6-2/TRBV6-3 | ASRPGTGGRYEQY
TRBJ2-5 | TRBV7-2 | ASSRGLAYQETQY
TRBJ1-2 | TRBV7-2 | ASSLGLFSYGYT
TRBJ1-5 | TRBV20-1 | SAVQGNQPQH
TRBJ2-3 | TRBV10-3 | AISRDAGATDTQY
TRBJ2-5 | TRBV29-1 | SVLHSFQETQY
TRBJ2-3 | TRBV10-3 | AIRGLAGGHRDTQY
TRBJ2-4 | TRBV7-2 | ASSPRSSYLAKNIQY
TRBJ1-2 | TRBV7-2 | ASSLARGSYGYT
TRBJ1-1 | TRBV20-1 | SASPAAVGGRIGEAF